This T cell receptor beta chain came from a study of shared clonotypes between healthy human individuals. Study context: Per donor, three plates held CD4 naive cells, three held CD4 memory, two held CD8 naive and one held CD8 memory.

V was pared by 7 bases and J by 4 bases, with 6 bases of the junction left unmatched. The germline V gene has CDR1 SNHLY and CDR2 FYNNEI. The CDR3 runs 14 residues. About this clone itself: What it binds is not known.

Notes on the study in general: Non-shared clonotypes had lower generation probabilities than clonotypes shared by all four sorted-subset donors.

The authors distributed each subset's genomic DNA evenly over several immunoSEQ plates. Replicate PCRs run on sorted subsets employed approximately 0.2 ug DNA, 25,000 to 35,000 T cell genomes. Libraries were prepared by immunoSEQ multiplex PCR; TCRdb keeps only in-frame clonotypes and omits some of them. The data show about 1 million clones, with about 76% seen just once and about 1.5% held by the top ten. V usage is TRBV2 and J usage is TRBJ1-5, with 8 nucleotides matching TRBD1. The source material was memory CD4+ T cells sorted from blood. Subset meaning: CD45RA-negative fraction. The TCR was taken from a man younger than 35 in good health. CDR3 in amino acids: CASIVDRGNQPQHF. The DNA for the CDR3 is TGTGCCAGCATCGTTGACAGGGGAAATCAGCCCCAGCATTTT.